The 28 T cell receptor beta chains below were found in one sample sequenced in a study of shared clonotypes between healthy human individuals. Assay used: immunoSEQ multiplex PCR; TCRdb lists only in-frame clones, some missing. This table has hundreds of thousands of clones, roughly three quarters appearing once. Sample: PBMCs. The receptors derive from a woman aged 40 to 50 in good health. Some clones in this sample may be carry-over from other donors' samples.

This clone was counted once. This chain joins TRBV7-8 and TRBJ2-3; D is undetermined. The CDR3 consists of 14 residues. V was clipped by 5 bases and J by 0 bases, with 9 bases between them. CDR1 is SGHVS and CDR2 is FQNEAQ in the germline V gene. CDR3 in DNA: TGTGCCAGCAGCCGAGAAACTAGCACAGATACGCAGTATTTT. Protein sequence: CASSRETSTDTQYF.

As concerns this clone: A read error is possible here, since a much larger clone lies one base away. This same CDR3 is encoded by further DNA sequences in the sample. CDR3 loop: CASSLMGGRGVNQPQHF. CDR3 DNA sequence: TGTGCCAGCAGCTTAATGGGCGGCAGGGGAGTCAATCAGCCCCAGCACTTT. J is TRBJ1-5 and V is TRBV7-2; D may be TRBD1 (6 bases). The CDR3 consists of 17 residues. The V gene's germline CDR1 is SGHTA and CDR2 FQGNSA.

The chain carries TRBV4-2 and TRBJ2-6; 9 bases align to TRBD1. The J segment lost 2 bases and the V segment lost 4 bases, leaving 3 bases of the junction unmatched. Per the germline V gene, CDR1 is LGHNA and CDR2 is YNFKEQ. The CDR3 extends over 16 amino acids. The CDR3 loop is CASSRDRVPGANVLTF. The CDR3 DNA sequence: TGTGCCAGCAGCCGGGACAGGGTTCCTGGGGCCAACGTCCTGACTTTC.

The chain employs TRBV7-3 and TRBJ2-3; TRBD2 agrees at 8 bases. Germline loops: CDR1 SGHTA, CDR2 FQGTGA. Trimming removed 2 bases from V and 2 bases from J; junction bases left unmatched: 3. The CDR3 has 15 residues. The CDR3 nucleotides read TGTGCCAGCAGCTTATTCGGGGGGGTCACAGATACGCAGTATTTT. It translates to CASSLFGGVTDTQYF.

The gene calls are TRBV27 and TRBJ2-3; 12 bases align to TRBD2. The CDR3 runs 15 residues. The ends lost 8 bases at V and 4 bases at J; junction bases unmatched: 7. Germline CDR1 MNHEY, CDR2 SMNVEV (reference sequence). The CDR3 sequence: CASRSASGGADTQYF. The CDR3 region has the DNA TGTGCCAGCCGATCTGCTAGCGGGGGGGCAGATACGCAGTATTTT.

The rearrangement joins TRBV2 to TRBJ1-1; a weak D match, TRBD1 (6 bases). Germline V gene lookup returns CDR1 SNHLY and CDR2 FYNNEI. The V end was cut by 6 bases, the J end by 11 bases, with 16 bases between. The CDR3 totals 12 residues. This CDR3 is CASRYTGSYAFF. CDR3 DNA: TGTGCCAGCAGGTACACAGGGAGTTACGCTTTCTTT.

CDR3 sequence (DNA): TGTGCCAGCAAGGATGGGGGTTTCCCCACTAATGAAAAACTGTTTTTT. Translating gives CASKDGGFPTNEKLFF. The V call is TRBV2, the J call TRBJ1-4, with D possibly matching TRBD1 (5 bases). V lost 7 bases, J lost 2 bases, and 17 bases lay in between. Germline CDR1 reads SNHLY; CDR2 reads FYNNEI. The CDR3 sequence is 16 residues long.

The chain is built from TRBV11-2 and TRBJ2-1; D remains ambiguous. Germline CDR1 SGHAT, CDR2 FQNNGV. The CDR3 loop spans 12 amino acids. Trimming took 3 bases from V and 7 from J, leaving 7 bases between them. Here the CDR3 reads CASSFDLNEQFF. The CDR3, as DNA: TGTGCCAGCAGCTTCGATCTTAATGAGCAGTTCTTC.

The rearrangement joins TRBV28 to TRBJ1-2; possibly TRBD1 for D (6 bases). CDR1 and CDR2 from the germline V gene are MDHEN and SYDVKM. The CDR3 has 13 residues. V was trimmed by 11 bases and J by 3 bases, leaving 16 bases between them. CDR3 sequence reads: CASEADRHYGYTF. CDR3 coding DNA: TGTGCCTCCGAAGCAGACAGGCACTATGGCTACACCTTC.

To note about this clone: This likely stems from a read error, as it lies one base from a far larger clone. The chain uses TRBV25-1 and TRBJ2-2; 11 nucleotides line up with TRBD2. V lost 4 bases, J lost 10 bases, and 11 bases stayed unmatched. The CDR3 spans 16 residues. Germline V gene lookup returns CDR1 MGHDK and CDR2 SYGVNS. This CDR3 is CASSGRLAGYAEELFF. The CDR3 nucleotides are TGTGCCAGCAGTGGTCGACTAGCGGGATATGCCGAGGAGCTGTTTTTT. Variable domain in full (rest from reference TRBV25-1 and TRBJ2-2): EADIYQTPRYLVIGTGKKITLECSQTMGHDKMYWYQQDPGMELHLIHYSYGVNSTEKGDLSSESTVSRIRTEHFPLTLESARPSHTSQYLCASSGRLAGYAEELFFGEGSRLTVL.

The chain joins TRBV28 to TRBJ2-1; 13 bases fit TRBD2. This CDR3 has 21 residues. Germline values: CDR1 MDHEN, CDR2 SYDVKM. V lost 6 bases and J lost 4; bases outside the gene matches: 21. The CDR3 DNA follows: TGTGCCAGCAGGGCCCCAACCGGGACTAGCGGGACCGAGGTACCTTACAATGAGCAGTTCTTC. Its translation: CASRAPTGTSGTEVPYNEQFF.

In its sample, this clone was seen a few times. The sample has other DNA sequences that encode this CDR3 too. The chain is built from TRBV18 and TRBJ2-5; 7 bases align to TRBD2. CDR3 length equals 14 residues. J gave up 5 bases and V 3 bases, and 6 bases lay outside the gene matches. Per the germline V gene, CDR1 is KGHSH and CDR2 is LQKENI. The CDR3 loop is CASSPGAGEETQYF. In DNA, the CDR3 is TGTGCCAGCTCACCCGGGGCGGGAGAGGAGACCCAGTACTTC.

J is TRBJ2-1 and V is TRBV6-5, with 9 bases aligning to TRBD1. The CDR3 is made up of 15 amino acids. Germline V gene sequence: CDR1 MNHEY, CDR2 SVGAGI. V was pared by 6 bases and J by 3 bases, with 6 bases of the junction left unmatched. The CDR3 spells CASRRTGVDYNEQFF. The CDR3 nucleotides read TGTGCCAGCAGAAGGACAGGGGTTGACTACAATGAGCAGTTCTTC.

The chain couples TRBV5-1 to TRBJ1-1; 7 bases are shared with TRBD1. The CDR3 has 15 amino acids. Trimming removed 4 bases from V and 5 bases from J; junction bases left unmatched: 11. From germline, CDR1 is SGHRS and CDR2 YFSETQ. CDR3 coding DNA: TGCGCCAGCAGCATTGGGGACAGCTGGGTGACTGAAGCTTTCTTT. Residues: CASSIGDSWVTEAFF.

This chain connects TRBV2 to TRBJ1-1; D unresolved. Trimming left V 10 bases short and J 1 base short, with 13 bases between. Germline assignment: CDR1 SNHLY and CDR2 FYNNEI. This CDR3 has 13 residues. The CDR3 bases are TGTGCCACTACGAGCGCCGGGAACACTGAAGCTTTCTTT. Its protein product is CATTSAGNTEAFF.

Many counts were recorded for this clone. The chain couples TRBV19 to TRBJ1-4; maybe TRBD1 (6 bases). The V gene's germline CDR1 is LNHDA and CDR2 SQIVND (reference sequence). The V end lost 7 bases, the J end lost 7 bases, and 13 bases lay between the germline ends. The CDR3 covers 13 residues. The CDR3 is CASTSTGVEKLFF. The CDR3 nucleotides are TGTGCCAGTACCTCGACAGGTGTTGAAAAACTGTTTTTT.

This chain links TRBV5-1 with TRBJ1-2; D remains unclear. This CDR3 is built from 13 residues. V dropped 0 bases and J dropped 7 bases, with 10 bases sitting between them. Germline V gene data show CDR1 as SGHRS and CDR2 as YFSETQ. The CDR3 DNA sequence: TGCGCCAGCAGCTTGGCCGATACGGTTGGCTACACCTTC. Translation: CASSLADTVGYTF.

The genes are TRBV4-1 and TRBJ2-1; 13 bases agree with TRBD2. V trimming: 2 bases; J trimming: 8 bases; junction bases outside the gene matches: 6. Per germline, CDR1 MGHRA and CDR2 YSYEKL. CDR3 length: 16 residues. CDR3 region: CASSQFTSGRGDEQFF. The CDR3 region has the DNA TGCGCCAGCAGCCAATTTACTAGCGGGAGGGGTGATGAGCAGTTCTTC.

This chain links TRBV29-1 with TRBJ2-5; TRBD2 is a possible D gene (6 bases). The DNA end lines up better with TRBJ2-7; the J call may be wrong. Germline values: CDR1 SQVTM, CDR2 ANQGSEA. The CDR3 is 13 amino acids. The CDR3 sequence: CSAQGSGSYEQYF. Here the CDR3 DNA reads TGCAGCGCCCAGGGTAGCGGCTCCTACGAGCAGTACTTC.

As concerns this clone: A much larger clone differs from this one at a single base, so this may be a read error. The chain couples TRBV25-1 to TRBJ2-2, with D possibly matching TRBD1 (6 bases). The CDR3 spans 13 residues. Germline CDR1 is MGHDK and CDR2 is SYGVNS. CDR3 residues: CASKRGSTGEPFF. CDR3 nucleotide sequence: TGTGCCAGCAAAAGGGGGAGCACCGGGGAGCCGTTTTTT.

A remark on this clone: A far larger clone is off by one base, so a read error is likely. This chain connects TRBV25-1 to TRBJ2-1, with 8 bases identical to TRBD2. Losses at the gene ends were 3 bases for V and 2 bases for J; bases not matched to a gene: 9. CDR3 length equals 17 residues. From germline, CDR1 is MGHDK and CDR2 SYGVNS. CDR3 nucleotide sequence: TGTGCCAGCAGTGATGGACCAGCGGGAGCCACCTACAATGAGCAGTTCTTC. This gives the protein CASSDGPAGATYNEQFF.

V usage is TRBV10-3 and J usage is TRBJ1-4, with a tentative D call TRBD1 (6 bases). Trimming pared 8 bases from V and 7 bases from J, leaving 8 bases between. Germline V gene lookup returns CDR1 ENHRY and CDR2 SYGVKD. The CDR3 runs to 11 residues. CDR3 bases: TGTGCCATCTCGACAGGTGAAAAACTGTTTTTT. It yields the protein CAISTGEKLFF.

Ten or more counts support this clone. V gene TRBV5-1 combines with J gene TRBJ2-3, with TRBD2 matching 7 bases. The junction had 3 bases not matched to a gene; V was cut back by 4 bases and J by 4 bases. Germline CDR1 SGHRS, CDR2 YFSETQ. The CDR3 is 13 residues long. The chain's CDR3 is CASSPSGADTQYF. The DNA for the CDR3 is TGCGCCAGCAGCCCGAGCGGGGCAGATACGCAGTATTTT.

In this sample, this clone turned up once. The rearrangement joins TRBV9 to TRBJ2-7; D may be TRBD1 (5 bases). Germline V CDR1 and CDR2: SGDLS, YYNGEE. Trimming removed 0 bases at V and 3 bases at J, with 13 bases between. The CDR3 extends over 15 amino acids. The CDR3 sequence is CASSVGGQVDYEQYF. CDR3 nucleotides: TGTGCCAGCAGCGTAGGGGGCCAAGTAGACTACGAGCAGTACTTC. Together with reference TRBV9 and TRBJ2-7, the CDR3 gives the full variable domain: DSGVTQTPKHLITATGQRVTLRCSPRSGDLSVYWYQQSLDQGLQFLIQYYNGEERAKGNILERFSAQQFPDLHSELNLSSLELGDSALYFCASSVGGQVDYEQYFGPGTRLTVT.

J is TRBJ2-1 and V is TRBV4-1; TRBD2 aligns across 11 bases. Per germline, CDR1 MGHRA and CDR2 YSYEKL. Trimming at V came to 0 bases and at J to 2 bases, leaving 12 bases not matched to a gene. This CDR3 spans 20 amino acids. This CDR3 reads CASSQDSRPLAGGAYNEQFF. The CDR3 bases are TGCGCCAGCAGCCAAGATAGTAGGCCCCTAGCGGGAGGAGCCTACAATGAGCAGTTCTTC.

The chain joins TRBV4-3 to TRBJ2-1; D possibly uses TRBD1 or TRBD2 (6 bases each). Trimming stripped 0 bases from V and 2 bases from J, with 17 bases between. This CDR3 contains 18 residues. Germline assignment: CDR1 LGHNA and CDR2 YSLEER. DNA of the CDR3: TGCGCCAGCAGCCAAGATCTTTGGGGGGCGAGGGCCTACAATGAGCAGTTCTTC. Amino acid sequence: CASSQDLWGARAYNEQFF.

Comment on this clone: Different DNA sequences within this sample yield the same CDR3. V is TRBV25-1 and J is TRBJ2-7; the D call may be TRBD1 or TRBD2 (5 bases each). Trimming pared 2 bases from V and 3 bases from J, leaving 11 bases between. Germline CDR1 reads MGHDK; CDR2 reads SYGVNS. The CDR3 has 14 residues. The DNA for the CDR3 is TGTGCCAGCAGTGAACCGGGACCGCTCTACGAGCAGTACTTC. This translates into CASSEPGPLYEQYF.

J is TRBJ1-1 and V is TRBV28; unclear D gene. Germline V CDR1 and CDR2: MDHEN, SYDVKM. The CDR3 extends over 13 amino acids. V lost 5 bases to trimming and J lost 1 base, with 8 bases between them. This chain's CDR3 is CASSRSGNTEAFF. CDR3 coding DNA: TGTGCCAGCAGTCGCAGTGGGAACACTGAAGCTTTCTTT.